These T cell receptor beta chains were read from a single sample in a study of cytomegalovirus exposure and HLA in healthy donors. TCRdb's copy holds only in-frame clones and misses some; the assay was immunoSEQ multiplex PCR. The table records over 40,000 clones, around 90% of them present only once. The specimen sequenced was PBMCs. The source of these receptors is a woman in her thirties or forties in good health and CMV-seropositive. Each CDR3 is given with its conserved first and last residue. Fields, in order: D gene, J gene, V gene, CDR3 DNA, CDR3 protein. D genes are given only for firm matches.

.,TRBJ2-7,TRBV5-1,TGCGCCAGCAGCGAAGGACAGAATCCCTACGAGCAGTACTTC,CASSEGQNPYEQYF
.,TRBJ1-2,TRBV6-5,TGTGCCAGCAGTTACTCCCGGGTCTCAAACTATGGCTACACCTTC,CASSYSRVSNYGYTF
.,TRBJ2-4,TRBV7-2,TGTGCCAGCAGCTTAACGGGAGTGAACATTCAGTACTTC,CASSLTGVNIQYF
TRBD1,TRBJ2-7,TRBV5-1,TGCGCCAGCAGCTTGGCTGGGACAGGTGACTACGAGCAGTACTTC,CASSLAGTGDYEQYF
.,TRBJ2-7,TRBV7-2,TGTGCCAGCAGCTTTTTTGAGAGCTCCTACGAGCAGTACTTC,CASSFFESSYEQYF
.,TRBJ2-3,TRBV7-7,TGTGCTAGCAGCTTAGTTGGGGGCCGGGATACGCAGTATTTT,CASSLVGGRDTQYF
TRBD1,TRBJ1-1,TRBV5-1,TGCGCCAGCAGTTTTCAGGGGGGATCCCCTAACACTGAAGCTTTCTTT,CASSFQGGSPNTEAFF
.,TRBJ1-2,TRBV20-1,TGCAGTGCTAGAGATCCTCGTGGCTACACCTTC,CSARDPRGYTF
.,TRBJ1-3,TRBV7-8,TGTGCCAGCAGCTTAGGAGGCGCCCTCGGAGGAAACACCATATATTTT,CASSLGGALGGNTIYF
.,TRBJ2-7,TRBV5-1,TGCGCCAGCAGCTGGGGGGTGGATTCCTCCTACGAGCAGTACTTC,CASSWGVDSSYEQYF
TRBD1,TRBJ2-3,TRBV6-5,TGTGCCAGCAGCCGGACAGGGAGGCAAACAGATACGCAGTATTTT,CASSRTGRQTDTQYF
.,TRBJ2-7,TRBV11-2,TGTGCCAGCACCACATTAGGGGTAGAGTCCTACGAGCAGTACTTC,CASTTLGVESYEQYF
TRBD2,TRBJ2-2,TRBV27,TGTGCCAGCAGTTTAGAACTAGCGGGACGTACCGGGGAGCTGTTTTTT,CASSLELAGRTGELFF
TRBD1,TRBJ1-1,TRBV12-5,TGTGCTAGTGGTTTGGGGTTCGGGACAGGGAACACTGAAGCTTTCTTT,CASGLGFGTGNTEAFF
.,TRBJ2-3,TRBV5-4,TGTGCCAGCAGCTTAGAGGGCGGGTCCTCAGATACGCAGTATTTT,CASSLEGGSSDTQYF
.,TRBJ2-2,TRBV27,TGTGCCAGCAGTGCACAGAGACCTGCGAACACCGGGGAGCTGTTTTTT,CASSAQRPANTGELFF
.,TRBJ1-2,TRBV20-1,TGCAGTGCCCCCCTGGAGGGCTACACCTTC,CSAPLEGYTF
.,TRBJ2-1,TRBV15,TGTGCCACCAGCAAGCATAGCCTTGAGCAGTTCTTC,CATSKHSLEQFF
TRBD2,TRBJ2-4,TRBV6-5,TGTGCCAGCAGTTACTCGCGGCGCTCGCGGGGGAACATTCAGTACTTC,CASSYSRRSRGNIQYF
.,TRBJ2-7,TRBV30,TGTGCCTGGAGGGGACTGGTACGGGAGCAGTACTTC,CAWRGLVREQYF
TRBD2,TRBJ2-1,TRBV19,TGTGCCAGTAGTCCCCCTCGGACTAGCGTTTCCTACAATGAGCAGTTCTTC,CASSPPRTSVSYNEQFF
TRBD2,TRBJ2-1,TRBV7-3,TGTGCCAGCAGCTTAACGCGGGAGGGCAATGAGCAGTTCTTC,CASSLTREGNEQFF
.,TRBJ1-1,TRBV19,TGTGCCAGTGGGGCGACAGCGAACACTGGAGCTTTCTTT,CASGATANTGAFF
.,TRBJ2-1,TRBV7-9,TGTGCCAGCAGCTTAGTAAGTAGCGACTTGAACAATGAGCAGTTCTTC,CASSLVSSDLNNEQFF
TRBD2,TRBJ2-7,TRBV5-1,TGCGCCAGCAGCTTGGGGCGGGGGGGGACCTCCTACGAGCAGTACTTC,CASSLGRGGTSYEQYF
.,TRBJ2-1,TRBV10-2,TGCGCCAGCGCAGGGGGGTCCAGTGGTGAGCAGTTCTTC,CASAGGSSGEQFF
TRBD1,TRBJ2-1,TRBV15,TGTGCCACCAGCAGATGGGACAGCGATGAGCAGTTCTTC,CATSRWDSDEQFF
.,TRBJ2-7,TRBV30,TGTGCCTGGACTTTAGTCCCGGGCGAGCAGTACTTC,CAWTLVPGEQYF
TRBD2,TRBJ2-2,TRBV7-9,TGTGCCAGCAGCCGCAATAGCGGGAGTGTGGCCGGGGAGCTGTTTTTT,CASSRNSGSVAGELFF